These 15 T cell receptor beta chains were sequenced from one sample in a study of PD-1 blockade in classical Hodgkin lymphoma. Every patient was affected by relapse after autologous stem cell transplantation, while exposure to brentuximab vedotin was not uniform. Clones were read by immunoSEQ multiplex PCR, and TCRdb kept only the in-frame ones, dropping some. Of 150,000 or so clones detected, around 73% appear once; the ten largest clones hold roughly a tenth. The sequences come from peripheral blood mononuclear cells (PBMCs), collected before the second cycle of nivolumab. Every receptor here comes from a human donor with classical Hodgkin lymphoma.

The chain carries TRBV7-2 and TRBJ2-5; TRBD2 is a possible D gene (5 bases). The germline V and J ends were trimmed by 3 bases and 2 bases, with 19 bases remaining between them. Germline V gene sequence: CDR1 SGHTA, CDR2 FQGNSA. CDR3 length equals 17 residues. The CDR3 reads CASSFIRVRVFQETQYF. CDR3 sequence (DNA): TGTGCCAGCAGCTTTATTCGGGTGCGGGTATTTCAAGAGACCCAGTACTTC.

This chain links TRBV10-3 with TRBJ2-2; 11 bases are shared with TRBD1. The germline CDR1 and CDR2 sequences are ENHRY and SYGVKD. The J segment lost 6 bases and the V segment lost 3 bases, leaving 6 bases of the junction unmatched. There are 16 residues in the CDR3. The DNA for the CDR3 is TGTGCCATCAGTGAAGTTGGGACAGGGGGTCCCGGGGAGCTGTTTTTT. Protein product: CAISEVGTGGPGELFF.

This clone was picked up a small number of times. CDR3: CAISDRERDSPLHF. The CDR3 bases are TGTGCCATCAGTGACAGGGAAAGAGATTCACCCCTCCACTTT. V usage is TRBV10-3 and J usage is TRBJ1-6; D may be TRBD1 (5 bases). From germline, CDR1 is ENHRY and CDR2 SYGVKD. This CDR3 has 14 residues. The ends were cut back, 3 bases at V and 8 bases at J, with 11 bases in the middle.

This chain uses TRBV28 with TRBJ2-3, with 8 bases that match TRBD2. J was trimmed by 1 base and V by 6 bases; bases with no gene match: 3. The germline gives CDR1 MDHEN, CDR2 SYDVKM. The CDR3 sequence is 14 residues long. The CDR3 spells CASRQTSGTDTQYF. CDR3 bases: TGTGCCAGCAGACAGACTAGCGGCACAGATACGCAGTATTTT.

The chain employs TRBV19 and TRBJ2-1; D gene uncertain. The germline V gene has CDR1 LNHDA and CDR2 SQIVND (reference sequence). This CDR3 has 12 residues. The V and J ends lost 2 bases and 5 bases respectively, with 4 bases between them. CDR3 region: CASSIFNNEQFF. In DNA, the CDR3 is TGTGCCAGTAGTATATTTAACAATGAGCAGTTCTTC.

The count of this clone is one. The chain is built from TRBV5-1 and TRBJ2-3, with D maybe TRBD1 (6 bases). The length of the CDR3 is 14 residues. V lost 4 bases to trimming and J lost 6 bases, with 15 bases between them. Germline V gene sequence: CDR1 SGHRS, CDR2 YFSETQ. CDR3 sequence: CASSPYRVLDTQYF. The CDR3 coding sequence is TGCGCCAGCAGCCCGTACAGGGTATTGGATACGCAGTATTTT.

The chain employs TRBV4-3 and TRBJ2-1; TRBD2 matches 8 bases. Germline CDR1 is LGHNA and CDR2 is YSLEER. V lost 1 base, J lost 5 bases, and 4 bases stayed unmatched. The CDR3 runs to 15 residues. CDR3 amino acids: CASSQGLAQHNEQFF. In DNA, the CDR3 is TGCGCCAGCAGCCAAGGACTAGCGCAACACAATGAGCAGTTCTTC.

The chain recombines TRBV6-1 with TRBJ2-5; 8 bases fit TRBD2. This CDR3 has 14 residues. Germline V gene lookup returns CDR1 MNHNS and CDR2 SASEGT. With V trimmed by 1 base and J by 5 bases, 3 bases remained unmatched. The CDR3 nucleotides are TGTGCCAGCAGTGAAGGCGGGGGGCCGGAGACCCAGTACTTC. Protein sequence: CASSEGGGPETQYF.

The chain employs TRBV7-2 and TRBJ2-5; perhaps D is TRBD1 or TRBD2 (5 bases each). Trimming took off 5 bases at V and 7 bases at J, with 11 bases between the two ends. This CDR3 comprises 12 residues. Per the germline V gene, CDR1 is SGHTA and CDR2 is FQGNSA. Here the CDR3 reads CASSLGDPTQYF. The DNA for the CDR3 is TGTGCCAGCAGCCTTGGGGACCCGACCCAGTACTTC.

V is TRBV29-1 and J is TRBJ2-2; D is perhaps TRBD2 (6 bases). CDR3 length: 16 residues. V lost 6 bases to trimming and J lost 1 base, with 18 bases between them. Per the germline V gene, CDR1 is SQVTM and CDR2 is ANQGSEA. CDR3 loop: CSVQDRRAENTGELFF. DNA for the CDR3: TGCAGCGTCCAAGATCGGAGGGCAGAGAACACCGGGGAGCTGTTTTTT.

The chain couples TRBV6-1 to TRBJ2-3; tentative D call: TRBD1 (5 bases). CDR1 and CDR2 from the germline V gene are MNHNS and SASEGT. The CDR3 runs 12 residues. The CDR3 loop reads CAMGPSTDTQYF. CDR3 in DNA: TGTGCAATGGGGCCAAGCACAGATACGCAGTATTTT.

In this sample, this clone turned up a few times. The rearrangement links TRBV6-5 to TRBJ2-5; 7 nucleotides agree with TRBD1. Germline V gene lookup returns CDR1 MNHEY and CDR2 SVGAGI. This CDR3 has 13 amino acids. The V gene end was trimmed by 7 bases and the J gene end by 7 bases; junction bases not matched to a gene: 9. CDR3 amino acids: CASKGANVGTQYF. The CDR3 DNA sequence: TGTGCCAGCAAGGGGGCGAATGTTGGGACCCAGTACTTC.

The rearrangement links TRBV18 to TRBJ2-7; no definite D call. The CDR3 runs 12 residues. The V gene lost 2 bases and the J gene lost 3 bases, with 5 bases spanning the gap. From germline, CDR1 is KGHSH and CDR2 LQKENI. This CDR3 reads CASSPANYEQYF. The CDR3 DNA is TGTGCCAGCTCACCAGCCAACTACGAGCAGTACTTC.

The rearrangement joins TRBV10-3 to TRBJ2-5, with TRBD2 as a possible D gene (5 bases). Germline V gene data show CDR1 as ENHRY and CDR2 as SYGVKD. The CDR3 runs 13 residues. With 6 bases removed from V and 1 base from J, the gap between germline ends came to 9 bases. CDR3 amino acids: CAIRGRAQETQYF. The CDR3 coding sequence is TGTGCCATCAGAGGGCGGGCCCAAGAGACCCAGTACTTC.

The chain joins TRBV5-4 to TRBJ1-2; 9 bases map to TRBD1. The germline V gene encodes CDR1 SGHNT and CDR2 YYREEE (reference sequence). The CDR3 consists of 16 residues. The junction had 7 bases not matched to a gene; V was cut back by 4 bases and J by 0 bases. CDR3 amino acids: CASSLGGQGPNYGYTF. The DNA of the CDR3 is TGTGCCAGCAGCCTGGGGGGACAGGGACCTAACTATGGCTACACCTTC.